One and the same sample provided the 9 T cell receptor beta chains below, sequenced in a study of T-cell memory formation after mild COVID-19. TCRdb reprocessed the 5' RACE reads via MiXCR and lists one record per CDR3 protein. This table holds 250,000 to 300,000 distinct CDR3 sequences, about a sixth found once. What was sequenced was PBMCs or a T cell subset sorted from them (not recorded which). These receptors were obtained from a man aged 18 to 35 who had mild COVID-19 (a few samples of this study predate the infection). Cell type and time point are not known.

Only a few counts were recorded for this clonotype. The chain uses TRBV7-9 and TRBJ1-2, with 9 bases lining up with TRBD1. CDR1 SEHNR and CDR2 FQNEAQ come from the germline V gene (reference sequence). This CDR3 comprises 16 residues. V gave up 5 bases and J gave up 1 base; unmatched junction bases: 8. The CDR3: CASSPTRTGVNYGYTF. Written as DNA, the CDR3 is TGTGCCAGCAGCCCAACGCGGACAGGGGTTAACTATGGCTACACCTTC.

There are many counts of this clonotype. V is TRBV12-3 or TRBV12-4 and J is TRBJ2-1; D not certain. V was cut by 6 bases and J by 3 bases, with 6 bases left in between. The CDR3 has 12 amino acids. CDR3 residues: CASSSNYNEQFF. The CDR3 bases are TGTGCCAGCAGCTCTAACTACAATGAGCAGTTCTTC.

This clonotype was counted only a few times. V usage is TRBV4-2 and J usage is TRBJ2-1; 7 bases map to TRBD2. The germline V gene encodes CDR1 LGHNA and CDR2 YNFKEQ. V was clipped by 1 base and J by 4 bases; unmatched bases: 7. The CDR3 extends over 16 amino acids. The CDR3 loop is CASSQGPGGGYNEQFF. The CDR3, as DNA: TGTGCCAGCAGCCAAGGGCCTGGCGGGGGATACAATGAGCAGTTCTTC.

This clonotype has only a few counts. The genes are TRBV20-1 and TRBJ1-1, with 7 bases that match TRBD1. This CDR3 is built from 11 residues. Per the germline V gene, CDR1 is DFQATT and CDR2 is SNEGSKA (reference sequence). The CDR3 sequence is CSKNIQGRAFF. The CDR3 DNA sequence: TGCAGCAAGAATATACAGGGGAGAGCTTTCTTT.

The genes are TRBV5-1 and TRBJ1-6; D not resolved. V was clipped by 0 bases and J by 7 bases, with 8 bases between them. The germline CDR1 and CDR2 sequences are SGHRS and YFSETQ. CDR3 size: 14 residues. CDR3 nucleotide sequence: TGCGCCAGCAGCTTGGGGGCCGCCAATTCACCCCTCCACTTT. Protein: CASSLGAANSPLHF.

This clonotype was detected only a few times. V gene TRBV27 combines with J gene TRBJ1-6, with 9 bases aligning to TRBD1. In germline, CDR1 is MNHEY, CDR2 SMNVEV (reference sequence). The V gene end was trimmed by 0 bases and the J gene end by 7 bases; junction bases not matched to a gene: 10. The CDR3 has 18 amino acids. The CDR3 DNA reads TGTGCCAGCAGTTTATCCCCCGACGGGACAGGGATAAATTCACCCCTCCACTTT. This encodes CASSLSPDGTGINSPLHF.

The rearrangement links TRBV7-6 to TRBJ2-7; 8 positions agree with TRBD1. The CDR3 sequence is 10 residues long. CDR1 and CDR2 (germline): SGHVS, FNYEAQ. CDR3: CASSSRDRHV. The CDR3 DNA follows: TGTGCCAGCAGCTCCCGGGACAGGCACGTC.

The V call is TRBV9, the J call TRBJ1-1; no clear D. Germline-derived CDR1 and CDR2 are SGDLS and YYNGEE. CDR3 size: 13 residues. V lost 1 base and J 7 bases, leaving 11 bases between the germline ends. The CDR3 coding sequence is TGTGCCAGCAGCGTATCAACCTTTAGTGAAGCTTTCTTT. Residues: CASSVSTFSEAFF.

The rearrangement links TRBV12-3 or TRBV12-4 to TRBJ1-2, with 7 bases fitting TRBD1. The trim removed 6 bases at V and 4 bases at J, leaving 11 bases unmatched. This CDR3 spans 15 amino acids. CDR3 coding DNA: TGTGCCAGCAGCCTCCGGGACAGCGTTTTCTATGGCTACACCTTC. Translating gives CASSLRDSVFYGYTF.